The rows below give T cell receptor beta chains drawn from one sample of a study of blood T cells in healthy people across ages. TCRdb itself ran the 5' RACE reads through MiXCR, one entry per CDR3 protein. Among 1.5 million to 2 million distinct CDR3 sequences listed, about 39% were seen once. The sequencing input was blood. Source of these receptors: a human donor in good health. The CDR3 runs from the conserved cysteine through the conserved F or W. A D gene is named only where the DNA matches it firmly. Size is stated for part of the rows, as once, few or many counts, or as a class when the clone is expanded.

CDR3nt: TGCAGCGTTGACGCGAGGGGGTTAGGTGAGACCCAGTACTTC
CDR3aa: CSVDARGLGETQYF
j_gene: TRBJ2-5
d_gene: -
v_gene: TRBV29-1
abundance: few

CDR3nt: TGCGCCAGCAGCCAAGATTGGGTGGTCCACGGGGAGCTGTTTTTT
CDR3aa: CASSQDWVVHGELFF
j_gene: TRBJ2-2
d_gene: -
v_gene: TRBV4-3
abundance: -

CDR3nt: TGTGCCAGCAGTTACCCTGACTACAATGAGCAGTTCTTC
CDR3aa: CASSYPDYNEQFF
j_gene: TRBJ2-1
d_gene: -
v_gene: TRBV6-2/TRBV6-3
abundance: -

CDR3nt: TGCGCCAGCAGCCAAGATAATAGGGGGCAGCTCTATGGCTACACCTTC
CDR3aa: CASSQDNRGQLYGYTF
j_gene: TRBJ1-2
d_gene: TRBD1
v_gene: TRBV4-3
abundance: -

CDR3nt: TGTGCCAGCAGTGAAATACAGGGACCCACTGAAGCTTTCTTT
CDR3aa: CASSEIQGPTEAFF
j_gene: TRBJ1-1
d_gene: -
v_gene: TRBV28
abundance: -

CDR3nt: TGTGCCAGCAGCCAAGAGGGGCTAGCGGGGTTGAATGAGCAGTTCTTC
CDR3aa: CASSQEGLAGLNEQFF
j_gene: TRBJ2-1
d_gene: TRBD2
v_gene: TRBV4-2
abundance: -

CDR3nt: TGTGCCAGCAGCTCCGGACCCACACCCCTCCACTTT
CDR3aa: CASSSGPTPLHF
j_gene: TRBJ1-6
d_gene: -
v_gene: TRBV7-2
abundance: many

CDR3nt: TGTGCCACCAGTGATGCGACAGGGGGCCCGAATTCCAACTTTTACGAGCAGTACTTC
CDR3aa: CATSDATGGPNSNFYEQYF
j_gene: TRBJ2-7
d_gene: TRBD1
v_gene: TRBV24-1
abundance: -

CDR3nt: TGTGCCAGCAGTTATGAGGGACAGTCCTATGGCTACACCTTC
CDR3aa: CASSYEGQSYGYTF
j_gene: TRBJ1-2
d_gene: TRBD1
v_gene: TRBV6-6
abundance: -

CDR3nt: TGTGCCAGCAGCTATGCAGGAGATCGAGCTTTCTTT
CDR3aa: CASSYAGDRAFF
j_gene: TRBJ1-1
d_gene: -
v_gene: TRBV7-2
abundance: few

CDR3nt: TGCAGTGCAGTCGCGACGGTCAATGAGCAGTTCTTC
CDR3aa: CSAVATVNEQFF
j_gene: TRBJ2-1
d_gene: -
v_gene: TRBV20-1
abundance: -

CDR3nt: TGTGCCAGCAGCACCCCGGGACAGGGGGGAGGCTACACCTTC
CDR3aa: CASSTPGQGGGYTF
j_gene: TRBJ1-2
d_gene: TRBD1
v_gene: TRBV7-3
abundance: -

CDR3nt: TGTGCCAGCAGCCCAGCGGGGGGCGGAGAGACCCAGTACTTC
CDR3aa: CASSPAGGGETQYF
j_gene: TRBJ2-5
d_gene: TRBD2
v_gene: TRBV7-3
abundance: few

CDR3nt: TGTGCCAGCAGCTCTAGCGGCTACGAGCAGTACTTC
CDR3aa: CASSSSGYEQYF
j_gene: TRBJ2-7
d_gene: TRBD2
v_gene: TRBV7-9
abundance: many

CDR3nt: TGCAGTGCTAGGAACCCAGGCGGAGGTAGCGCCTACGAGCAGTACTTC
CDR3aa: CSARNPGGGSAYEQYF
j_gene: TRBJ2-7
d_gene: -
v_gene: TRBV20-1
abundance: few

CDR3nt: TGTGCCAACTCTAGCGGGGGTACCTCTGGGGCCAACGTCCTGACTTTC
CDR3aa: CANSSGGTSGANVLTF
j_gene: TRBJ2-6
d_gene: TRBD2
v_gene: TRBV18
abundance: -

CDR3nt: TGTGCCAGCAGCGTAGTCGGCAACCCAACCTATAATTCACCCCTCCACTTT
CDR3aa: CASSVVGNPTYNSPLHF
j_gene: TRBJ1-6
d_gene: -
v_gene: TRBV9
abundance: -

CDR3nt: TGTGCCAGCAGTTACTTCGGAGGTGGCTATGGCTACACCTTC
CDR3aa: CASSYFGGGYGYTF
j_gene: TRBJ1-2
d_gene: -
v_gene: TRBV6-2/TRBV6-3
abundance: -

CDR3nt: TGCGCCAGCAGCCAAGATCGTTATTGGCAGATGAACACTGAAGCTTTCTTT
CDR3aa: CASSQDRYWQMNTEAFF
j_gene: TRBJ1-1
d_gene: -
v_gene: TRBV4-3
abundance: -

CDR3nt: TGTGCCACCAGTGATCCTAGGGGGGCCGGGGCCAACGTCCTGACTTTC
CDR3aa: CATSDPRGAGANVLTF
j_gene: TRBJ2-6
d_gene: -
v_gene: TRBV24-1
abundance: -

CDR3nt: TGCGCCAGCAGCCAAGTCGACGGGGGGGCGAATACGCAGTATTTT
CDR3aa: CASSQVDGGANTQYF
j_gene: TRBJ2-3
d_gene: TRBD2
v_gene: TRBV4-3
abundance: few

CDR3nt: TGTGCCAGCAGCTTAGTCGCCAGGACCTACGAGCAGTACTTC
CDR3aa: CASSLVARTYEQYF
j_gene: TRBJ2-7
d_gene: -
v_gene: TRBV7-2
abundance: -

CDR3nt: TGTGCCAGCAGCTTAGACCCTCATGGCTACACCTTC
CDR3aa: CASSLDPHGYTF
j_gene: TRBJ1-2
d_gene: -
v_gene: TRBV11-2
abundance: -

CDR3nt: TGTGCCAGCAGCTTGGTGCGGAGGAGCTCCTACAATGAGCAGTTCTTC
CDR3aa: CASSLVRRSSYNEQFF
j_gene: TRBJ2-1
d_gene: -
v_gene: TRBV5-5
abundance: -

CDR3nt: TGTGCCAGCAGTGTCCTGGGACAGGAGTCCTACGAGCAGTACTTC
CDR3aa: CASSVLGQESYEQYF
j_gene: TRBJ2-7
d_gene: TRBD1
v_gene: TRBV6-2/TRBV6-3
abundance: few

CDR3nt: TGTGCCAGCGGACAGGGCCTCTACAATGAGCAGTTCTTC
CDR3aa: CASGQGLYNEQFF
j_gene: TRBJ2-1
d_gene: TRBD1
v_gene: TRBV6-1
abundance: -

CDR3nt: TGCGCCAGCAGCCAGAAATTTCAGGGGGATGGCTACACCTTC
CDR3aa: CASSQKFQGDGYTF
j_gene: TRBJ1-2
d_gene: TRBD1
v_gene: TRBV4-3
abundance: few

CDR3nt: TGTGCCAGTAGTTACGGGGGGGTAAAAAAGGAGGCTTTCTTT
CDR3aa: CASSYGGVKKEAFF
j_gene: TRBJ1-1
d_gene: -
v_gene: TRBV6-5
abundance: -

CDR3nt: TGCAGCGTTTGGCCAACCCCAGATGTATCAAACATTCAGTACTTC
CDR3aa: CSVWPTPDVSNIQYF
j_gene: TRBJ2-4
d_gene: -
v_gene: TRBV29-1
abundance: -

CDR3nt: TGTGCCAGCAGTTCCCTAGAGGGGGGGGCCTATGAGCAGTTCTTC
CDR3aa: CASSSLEGGAYEQFF
j_gene: TRBJ2-1
d_gene: -
v_gene: TRBV6-5
abundance: -

CDR3nt: TGTGCCAGCAGCTTGGGGGAACTATGGCGGGCAACAGATACGCAGTATTTT
CDR3aa: CASSLGELWRATDTQYF
j_gene: TRBJ2-3
d_gene: -
v_gene: TRBV7-2
abundance: few

CDR3nt: TGTGCCAGCTCATCTTTGGACAGTTCTGGGGCCAACGTCCTGACTTTC
CDR3aa: CASSSLDSSGANVLTF
j_gene: TRBJ2-6
d_gene: -
v_gene: TRBV18
abundance: few

CDR3nt: TGTGCCAGCAACAGGGGAGATGATCAGCCCCAGCATTTT
CDR3aa: CASNRGDDQPQHF
j_gene: TRBJ1-5
d_gene: TRBD1
v_gene: TRBV7-9
abundance: few

CDR3nt: TGTGCCAGCAGCGCAACCCCGGGACCGGCGTTTCAGCAGTACTTC
CDR3aa: CASSATPGPAFQQYF
j_gene: TRBJ2-5
d_gene: -
v_gene: TRBV9
abundance: few

CDR3nt: TGTGCCAGCAGTTACACTCGGGGACTGAACACTGAAGCTTTCTTT
CDR3aa: CASSYTRGLNTEAFF
j_gene: TRBJ1-1
d_gene: -
v_gene: TRBV7-6
abundance: -

CDR3nt: TGTGCCAGCAGCTTAATAGCGGGGGGCATTCAGTTCTTC
CDR3aa: CASSLIAGGIQFF
j_gene: TRBJ2-1
d_gene: TRBD2
v_gene: TRBV7-3
abundance: few

CDR3nt: TGTGCCAGCAGTGTCCGGGCCCTACCTAGAAACATTCAGTACTTC
CDR3aa: CASSVRALPRNIQYF
j_gene: TRBJ2-4
d_gene: -
v_gene: TRBV6-2/TRBV6-3
abundance: -

CDR3nt: TGTGCCAGCTCACCACCGGGGCGGTCACAAGAGACCCAGTACTTC
CDR3aa: CASSPPGRSQETQYF
j_gene: TRBJ2-5
d_gene: -
v_gene: TRBV18
abundance: -

CDR3nt: TGTGCCAGCAGCCCAGGTTTTCGGGGCTATGGCTACACCTTC
CDR3aa: CASSPGFRGYGYTF
j_gene: TRBJ1-2
d_gene: -
v_gene: TRBV7-9
abundance: -

CDR3nt: TGTGCCAGCAGTATATTTTTGGATAGCAATCAGCCCCAGCATTTT
CDR3aa: CASSIFLDSNQPQHF
j_gene: TRBJ1-5
d_gene: -
v_gene: TRBV7-8
abundance: -

CDR3nt: TGTGCCAGCAGATCGACAGTGGCTAACTATGGCTACACCTTC
CDR3aa: CASRSTVANYGYTF
j_gene: TRBJ1-2
d_gene: -
v_gene: TRBV28
abundance: -

CDR3nt: TGCGCCAGCAGCTTGACCGGGGGCGATAATGAAAAACTGTTTTTT
CDR3aa: CASSLTGGDNEKLFF
j_gene: TRBJ1-4
d_gene: -
v_gene: TRBV5-1
abundance: few

CDR3nt: TGTGCCATCCCCGGCCAGATGACCGTCTACAATGAGCAGTTCTTC
CDR3aa: CAIPGQMTVYNEQFF
j_gene: TRBJ2-1
d_gene: -
v_gene: TRBV2
abundance: -

CDR3nt: TGTGCCATCAGTGAGTCAAGCAGGGGGCAGGGGGGCAATCAGCCCCAGCATTTT
CDR3aa: CAISESSRGQGGNQPQHF
j_gene: TRBJ1-5
d_gene: TRBD1
v_gene: TRBV10-3
abundance: -

CDR3nt: TGTGCCAGCAGCTTACAGGGTCACAATGAGCAGTTCTTC
CDR3aa: CASSLQGHNEQFF
j_gene: TRBJ2-1
d_gene: -
v_gene: TRBV5-6
abundance: many

CDR3nt: TGTGCCAGCAGTTCCGGGACTAACACCGGGGAGCTGTTTTTT
CDR3aa: CASSSGTNTGELFF
j_gene: TRBJ2-2
d_gene: -
v_gene: TRBV11-2
abundance: few

CDR3nt: TGTGCCAGCAGTCCACGGAACGACTCACCCCTCCACTTT
CDR3aa: CASSPRNDSPLHF
j_gene: TRBJ1-6
d_gene: -
v_gene: TRBV12-3/TRBV12-4
abundance: -

CDR3nt: TGTGCCAGCAGTTTACATCGGGCTAGCGGGGAAAAAAACATTCAGTACTTC
CDR3aa: CASSLHRASGEKNIQYF
j_gene: TRBJ2-4
d_gene: TRBD2
v_gene: TRBV12-3/TRBV12-4
abundance: many

CDR3nt: TGTGCCAGCAGCCATGGAAGCGGGAGCGGCGCAGATACGCAGTATTTT
CDR3aa: CASSHGSGSGADTQYF
j_gene: TRBJ2-3
d_gene: TRBD2
v_gene: TRBV3-1
abundance: -

CDR3nt: TGCGCCAGCAGCTTGACACGTACCTATGGCTACACCTTC
CDR3aa: CASSLTRTYGYTF
j_gene: TRBJ1-2
d_gene: -
v_gene: TRBV5-1
abundance: -

CDR3nt: TGTGCCAGCAGCCCGGGGCCCTGGAGTGGGGCCCAGTACTTC
CDR3aa: CASSPGPWSGAQYF
j_gene: TRBJ2-7
d_gene: -
v_gene: TRBV7-2
abundance: -

CDR3nt: TGTGCCAGCAGCTACGGGACGTCAACCTACGAGCAGTACTTC
CDR3aa: CASSYGTSTYEQYF
j_gene: TRBJ2-7
d_gene: -
v_gene: TRBV11-1
abundance: few